This T cell receptor beta chain was sequenced for a study of blood T cell repertoires in COVID-19. For the study at large: PBMCs, B-cell-depleted T cells, or T cells provided the cDNA or gDNA that made up the material.

This clone was counted a few times. V was cut by 6 bases and J by 2 bases, with 16 bases left in between. The CDR3 is 15 amino acids. CDR1 and CDR2 (germline): MDHEN, SYDVKM. Clones were read by immunoSEQ multiplex PCR, and TCRdb kept only the in-frame ones, dropping some. The sample records about 42,000 clones, 70% to 80% being singletons. The TCR originated in a man between 65 and 85 years old with active or convalescent COVID-19. The sequencing input was peripheral blood. The V call is TRBV28, the J call TRBJ1-1; D perhaps matches TRBD1 (5 bases). CDR3 bases: TGTGCCAGCAGGCTTCCCAGGGTAACAAACACTGAAGCTTTCTTT. Translated, it gives CASRLPRVTNTEAFF. Supplemented by reference TRBV28 and TRBJ1-1, the full variable domain reads DVKVTQSSRYLVKRTGEKVFLECVQDMDHENMFWYRQDPGLGLRLIYFSYDVKMKEKGDIPEGYSVSREKKERFSLILESASTNQTSMYLCASRLPRVTNTEAFFGQGTRLTVV.